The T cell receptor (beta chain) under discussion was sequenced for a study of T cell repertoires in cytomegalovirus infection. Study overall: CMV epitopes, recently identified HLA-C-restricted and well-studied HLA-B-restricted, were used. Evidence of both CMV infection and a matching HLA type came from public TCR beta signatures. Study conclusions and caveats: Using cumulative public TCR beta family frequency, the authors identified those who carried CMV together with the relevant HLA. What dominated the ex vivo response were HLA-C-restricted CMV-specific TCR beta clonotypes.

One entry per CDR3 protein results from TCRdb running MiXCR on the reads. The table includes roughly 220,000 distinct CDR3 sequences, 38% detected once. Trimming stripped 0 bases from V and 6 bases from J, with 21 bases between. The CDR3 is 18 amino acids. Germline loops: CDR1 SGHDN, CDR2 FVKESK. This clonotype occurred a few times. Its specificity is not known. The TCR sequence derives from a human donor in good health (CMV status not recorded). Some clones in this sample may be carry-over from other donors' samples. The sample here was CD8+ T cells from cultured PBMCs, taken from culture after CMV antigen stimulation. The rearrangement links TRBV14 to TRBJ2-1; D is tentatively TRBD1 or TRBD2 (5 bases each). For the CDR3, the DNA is TGTGCCAGCAGCCAAGATTGGGAAACCGGGACGAGTATCAATGAGCAGTTCTTC. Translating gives CASSQDWETGTSINEQFF.